The clone carrying this T cell receptor (beta chain) was observed at least ten times. The target antigen is unknown. The data stem from a study of blood T cells in healthy people across ages. The V gene lost 4 bases and the J gene lost 0 bases, with 7 bases spanning the gap. Germline CDR1 is SGHTA and CDR2 is FQGNSA. This CDR3 is built from 14 residues. Study-level points and caveats: Comparison with aged donors showed that long-lived donors had more naive CD4+ cells and higher diversity.

Sample-barcoded 5' priming and a J-beta primer mix drove a second PCR of 7 to 11 cycles. TCRdb analysed the 5' RACE reads with MiXCR anew, one entry per CDR3 protein. Of 980,000 or so distinct CDR3 sequences in the sample, around 48% were seen once. The V and J genes are TRBV7-2 and TRBJ2-4; D ambiguous. The sequenced sample consisted of blood. The clonotype comes from a man under 40 in good health. The CDR3 bases are TGTGCCAGCAGCTCTCAGATAGCCAAAAACATTCAGTACTTC. It specifies CASSSQIAKNIQYF.